Below, 5 T cell receptor beta chains from the same sample are listed, as sequenced in a study of T-cell reconstitution after alpha-beta-depleted transplantation in children. Using unique molecular identifiers, the investigators prepared the TCRbeta library. MiXCR was run by TCRdb on the PCR reads, yielding one entry per CDR3 protein. The sample carries about 91,000 distinct CDR3 sequences, approximately 8.4% recorded once. The sample here was PBMCs from the stem cell graft donor, taken from the stem cell graft. Source of these receptors: a human donor who donated a stem cell graft to a child with congenital amegakaryocytic thrombocytopenia.

This clonotype was found many times. The rearrangement joins TRBV5-1 to TRBJ2-3; D gene unclear. V shed 1 base and J shed 0 bases, with 9 bases lying between them. Looked up from germline, CDR1 is SGHRS and CDR2 is YFSETQ. The CDR3 totals 15 residues. The CDR3, as DNA: TGCGCCAGCAGCTTGTCCGCGGCGAGCACAGATACGCAGTATTTT. This gives the protein CASSLSAASTDTQYF.

This clonotype was seen repeatedly, ten times or more. The V gene is TRBV6-1, the J gene TRBJ2-7; D uncertain. Germline V gives CDR1 MNHNS, CDR2 SASEGT. Trimming shortened V by 6 bases and J by 0 bases, and 12 bases separated the two germline ends. The CDR3 consists of 14 residues. The CDR3 DNA sequence: TGTGCCAGCAGCTTGGATCCCAACTCCTACGAGCAGTACTTC. Amino acids: CASSLDPNSYEQYF.

This clonotype was recorded at least ten times. V is TRBV27 and J is TRBJ2-4; D remains ambiguous. With 0 bases removed from V and 0 bases from J, the gap between germline ends came to 12 bases. Germline V gene sequence: CDR1 MNHEY, CDR2 SMNVEV (reference sequence). The CDR3 runs to 17 residues. CDR3 loop: CASSLSAGVLAKNIQYF. The CDR3 nucleotides are TGTGCCAGCAGTTTATCTGCAGGCGTTCTAGCCAAAAACATTCAGTACTTC.

This clonotype has at least ten counts. The rearrangement links TRBV10-2 to TRBJ2-2; possible D gene TRBD2, 6 bases. V was cut by 10 bases and J by 3 bases, with 15 bases left in between. The CDR3 sequence is 14 residues long. CDR1 and CDR2 from the germline V gene are WSHSY and SAAADI. CDR3 DNA sequence: TGCGCCACTTCTGGGGCTAGCGACACCGGGGAGCTGTTTTTT. Its protein is CATSGASDTGELFF.

Ten or more counts support this clonotype. The CDR3 protein is CATRTSGDTDTQYF. Written as DNA, the CDR3 is TGTGCCACCCGGACTAGCGGGGACACAGATACGCAGTATTTT. The V call is TRBV15, the J call TRBJ2-3; 12 bases match TRBD2. The CDR3 has 14 residues. The V segment lost 8 bases and the J segment 2 bases; nucleotides outside the gene matches: 2. The germline CDR1 and CDR2 sequences are LNHNV and YYDKDF (reference sequence).